This TCR beta chain was sequenced in a study of beta chain features in type 1 diabetes (dated by TCRdb to about 2018). As for the study more broadly: Mean age, gender distribution, total cell number and subset yield were not different between patients and healthy donors. Regulatory and stem cell-like memory subsets were obtained from only 8 patients and roughly 8 healthy donors, while naive and central memory subsets were obtained from all 30 or so donors. In the study, TCRB repertoires of sorted circulating CD4+ T cell subsets from recently diagnosed type 1 diabetes patients were compared with those of matched healthy donors. Across all samples, 107,917,701 sorted cells were examined, and cell number per subset correlated strongly with RNA yield.

Cut back by 5 bases and 0 bases, the V and J ends lie 8 bases apart. The CDR3 contains 13 residues, cysteine and phenylalanine counted. The kept DNA is CDR3 alone, 39 bases in frame from the first base. Sequences MDHEN (CDR1) and SYDVKM (CDR2) are obtained from the germline V gene. From each donor, a single peripheral blood sample of 100 to 150 mL on average was drawn into heparinised tubes. Using a panel that included CD45RO, CCR7, CD25, CD127, CD95 and CD27, naive, central memory, regulatory and stem cell-like memory CD4+ T cells were sorted on a BD FACSAria II. Purity was above 95% for every sorted population. PBMCs were separated immediately by Lymphoprep density gradient centrifugation and were stained directly, without being cultured. To minimize batch effects, samples were stained and sorted in pairs, one healthy donor with one patient per experiment. All of the isolated RNA was reverse transcribed with the High Capacity cDNA Reverse Transcription Kit, so expressed TCRB transcripts were sequenced. Naive, central memory and regulatory T cell samples underwent deep immunoSEQ sequencing, averaging around 3.9 million total reads per sample. Sorted cells were lysed in RLT buffer, and RNA was extracted using DNase-treated RNeasy Micro or Mini kits according to cell number. Each cell subset was processed on its own to prevent cross-contamination, while patient and healthy donor samples were processed together. Using the immunoSEQ multiplex PCR, TCRB sequences were amplified from cDNA into 87-bp fragments spanning the CDR3 region. Amplicons were sequenced on the Illumina HiSeq platform. Concerning the study's data processing: PCR bias was corrected computationally using synthetic template baselines, and reads within Hamming distance 2 were collapsed, with unmergeable singletons discarded. Reads were aligned to IMGT to assign V, D and J genes, CDR3 length, and insertions or deletions at six rearrangement sites. Within each subset, clonotype counts were normalized to sorted cell number, after which true diversity and Gini coefficients were computed with the tcR R package. Repertoire sharing was quantified using the overlap coefficient calculated on TCRB nucleotide sequences. Out-of-frame TCRB sequences from naive cells were analyzed to stand in for the pre-selection repertoire. TCRdb took this table from immuneACCESS and kept in-frame rearrangements with V and J called. Such tables lack part of the clones; where checked against another copy, unresolved V genes explain under half of the gap, and the rest is unexplained. V, J and clone size are those of that table, while D and trimming were read from the DNA. The sample yields around 240,000 clones; 16% were counted once. The ten largest clones represent more than 0.075% of the sample.

Regarding this clone: It lacks a known antigen. Per-nucleotide qualities are absent, and no much larger clonotype sits a single base away.

Overall study results and their limits: PCR might favor shorter templates, but patient and control samples were amplified and corrected together, so any skew would affect both groups equally. At VDJ recombination sites, type 1 diabetes patients had fewer insertions and more deleted nucleotides, which implies abnormalities in thymic rearrangement. In all four CD4+ subsets, TCRB CDR3 length was moderately but significantly shorter in type 1 diabetes patients. The naive, central memory and regulatory TCRB repertoires appeared to resemble one another more closely among patients than among healthy donors. Because cDNA was sequenced instead of genomic DNA, activated cells with high expression could be over-represented, although the groups did not differ in activation or CD3 levels. HLA sub-analyses involved small numbers of individuals, so any influence of HLA type on TCRB rearrangement remained unresolved.

This receptor was obtained from a man aged 30 to 39 with type 1 diabetes. The chain uses TRBV28 and TRBJ2-7; the D gene cannot be named for sure. The source material was naive CD4+ T cells from blood. The sample's cell subset or site label, decoded: true naive CD4+ T cells. The DNA reads as follows: TGTGCCAGCAGTATTGACAACTCCTACGAGCAGTACTTC. This gives the protein CASSIDNSYEQYF.